One and the same sample provided the 2 T cell receptor beta chains below, sequenced in a study of OX40 agonist ivuxolimab in advanced cancers. Only in-frame clones appear in the TCRdb table, and some are missing; sequencing was by immunoSEQ multiplex PCR. The data show 60,000 or so clones, 86% seen once. Sample: CD4+ or CD8+ T cells sorted from blood, taken in a trial of the OX40 agonist ivuxolimab. These TCRs come from an adult with an advanced solid tumor such as melanoma, head and neck, liver or kidney cancer.

The J gene is TRBJ2-7, the V gene TRBV5-1; TRBD1 aligns across 9 bases. The CDR3 is 15 residues long. Losses at the gene ends were 4 bases for V and 2 bases for J; bases not matched to a gene: 7. Germline CDR1 is SGHRS and CDR2 is YFSETQ. The chain's CDR3 is CASSPRDRDTYEQYF. The CDR3 DNA reads TGCGCCAGCAGCCCCCGGGACAGGGACACCTACGAGCAGTACTTC.

The chain links TRBV9 to TRBJ2-2; D is ambiguous. Between the trimmed V and J ends, which lost 0 bases and 4 bases, there was a span of 13 bases. The CDR3 is 16 residues long. Germline CDR1 and CDR2: SGDLS and YYNGEE. The CDR3 nucleotides read TGTGCCAGCAGCGTAGAGGGCCAGGCCCGCACCGGGGAGCTGTTTTTT. Amino acids: CASSVEGQARTGELFF. Looking up the rest from reference TRBV9 and TRBJ2-2 gives the full variable domain: DSGVTQTPKHLITATGQRVTLRCSPRSGDLSVYWYQQSLDQGLQFLIQYYNGEERAKGNILERFSAQQFPDLHSELNLSSLELGDSALYFCASSVEGQARTGELFFGEGSRLTVL.